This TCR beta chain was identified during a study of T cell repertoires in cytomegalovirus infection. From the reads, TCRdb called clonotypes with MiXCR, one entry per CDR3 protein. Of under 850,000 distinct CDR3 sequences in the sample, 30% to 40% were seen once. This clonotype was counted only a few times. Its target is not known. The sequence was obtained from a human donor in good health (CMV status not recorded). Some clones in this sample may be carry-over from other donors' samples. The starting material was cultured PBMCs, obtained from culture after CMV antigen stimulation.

This chain's CDR3 is CASSLGGTGEQYF. The CDR3 DNA reads as TGTGCCAGCAGCTTAGGCGGGACTGGGGAGCAGTACTTC. V and J are TRBV11-1 and TRBJ2-7, with D maybe TRBD2 (6 bases). Germline V gene sequence: CDR1 SGHAT, CDR2 FQDESV (reference sequence). The CDR3 runs to 13 residues. V shed 1 base and J shed 7 bases, with 11 bases lying between them.